This TCR beta chain was recovered during a study of T cells after yellow fever vaccination. Looked up from germline, CDR1 is KGHDR and CDR2 is SFDVKD. Trimming stripped 4 bases from V and 6 bases from J, with 9 bases between. This CDR3 region has 13 residues. This clonotype appeared a few times. TCRdb used MiXCR to reprocess the 5' RACE reads, holding one entry per CDR3 protein. The table has hundreds of thousands of distinct CDR3 sequences, 9% to 15% seen once; the top ten hold around 14%. The rearrangement links TRBV24-1 to TRBJ2-1, with a possible D match to TRBD2 (5 bases). The receptor comes from a man aged 30 to 39 who received the YFV17D yellow fever vaccine. The source material was PBMCs, sampled on the day of the yellow fever booster vaccination. For the CDR3, the DNA is TGTGCCACCAGTGAAAGCGGACTCAATGAGCAGTTCTTC. As protein: CATSESGLNEQFF.